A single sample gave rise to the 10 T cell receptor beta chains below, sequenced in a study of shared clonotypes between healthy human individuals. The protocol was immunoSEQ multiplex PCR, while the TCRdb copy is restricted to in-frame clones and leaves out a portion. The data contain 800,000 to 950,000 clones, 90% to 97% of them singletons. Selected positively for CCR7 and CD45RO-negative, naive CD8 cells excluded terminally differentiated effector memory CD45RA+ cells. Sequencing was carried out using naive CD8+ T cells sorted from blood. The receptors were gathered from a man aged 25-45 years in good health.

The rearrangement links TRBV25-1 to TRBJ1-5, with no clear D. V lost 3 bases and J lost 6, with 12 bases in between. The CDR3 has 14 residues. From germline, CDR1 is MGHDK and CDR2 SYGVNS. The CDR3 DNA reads TGTGCCAGCAGTGACATTGTCTCTTCTCAGCCCCAGCATTTT. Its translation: CASSDIVSSQPQHF.

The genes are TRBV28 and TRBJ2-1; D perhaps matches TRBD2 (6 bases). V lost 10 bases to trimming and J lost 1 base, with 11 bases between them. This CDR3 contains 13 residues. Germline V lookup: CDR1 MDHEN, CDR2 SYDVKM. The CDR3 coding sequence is TGTGCCACGGGACTTCTATCCTACAATGAGCAGTTCTTC. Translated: CATGLLSYNEQFF. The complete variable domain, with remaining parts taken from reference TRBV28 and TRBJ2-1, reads DVKVTQSSRYLVKRTGEKVFLECVQDMDHENMFWYRQDPGLGLRLIYFSYDVKMKEKGDIPEGYSVSREKKERFSLILESASTNQTSMYLCATGLLSYNEQFFGPGTRLTVL.

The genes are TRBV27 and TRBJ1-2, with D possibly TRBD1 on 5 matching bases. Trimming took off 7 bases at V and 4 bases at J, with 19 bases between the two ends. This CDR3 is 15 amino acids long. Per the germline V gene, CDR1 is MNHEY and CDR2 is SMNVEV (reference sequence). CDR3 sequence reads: CASIPWGGWAYGYTF. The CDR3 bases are TGTGCCAGCATACCCTGGGGGGGGTGGGCCTATGGCTACACCTTC.

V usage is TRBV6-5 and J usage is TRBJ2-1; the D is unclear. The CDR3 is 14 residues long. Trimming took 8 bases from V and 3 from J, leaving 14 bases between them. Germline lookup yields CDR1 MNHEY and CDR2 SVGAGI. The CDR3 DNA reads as TGTGCCAGCGCAGTAGTACCTAACTACAATGAGCAGTTCTTC. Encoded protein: CASAVVPNYNEQFF.

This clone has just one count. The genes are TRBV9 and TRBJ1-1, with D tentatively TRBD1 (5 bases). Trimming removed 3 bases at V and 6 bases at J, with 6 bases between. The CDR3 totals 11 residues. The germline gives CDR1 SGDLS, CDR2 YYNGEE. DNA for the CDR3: TGTGCCAGCAGCGCAGGGTCTGAAGCTTTCTTT. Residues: CASSAGSEAFF.

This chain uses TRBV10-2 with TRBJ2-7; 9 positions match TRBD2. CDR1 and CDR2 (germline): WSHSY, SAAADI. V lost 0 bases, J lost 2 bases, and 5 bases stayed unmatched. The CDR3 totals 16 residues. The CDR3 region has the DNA TGCGCCAGCAGTGAGTCGGGGCTAGCGGGAACCTACGAGCAGTACTTC. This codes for CASSESGLAGTYEQYF.

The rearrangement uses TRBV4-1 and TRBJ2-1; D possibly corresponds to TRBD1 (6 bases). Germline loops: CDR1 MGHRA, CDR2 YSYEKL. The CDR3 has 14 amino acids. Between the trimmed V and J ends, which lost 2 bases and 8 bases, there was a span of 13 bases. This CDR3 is CASSQLQGRDEQFF. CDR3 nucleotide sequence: TGCGCCAGCAGCCAATTACAGGGAAGGGATGAGCAGTTCTTC.

The CDR3 protein is CASSLNGDRVRNNYGYTF. CDR3 bases: TGTGCCAGCAGCTTGAATGGGGACAGGGTGCGCAATAACTATGGCTACACCTTC. The chain recombines TRBV5-6 with TRBJ1-2; TRBD1 agrees at 9 bases. CDR3 length: 18 amino acids. V dropped 1 base and J dropped 1; count of bases not matched to a gene: 11. Germline-derived CDR1 and CDR2 are SGHDT and YYEEEE.

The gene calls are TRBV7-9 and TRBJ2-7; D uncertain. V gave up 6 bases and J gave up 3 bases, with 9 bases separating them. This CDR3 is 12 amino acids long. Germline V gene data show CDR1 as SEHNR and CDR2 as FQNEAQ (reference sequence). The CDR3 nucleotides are TGTGCCAGCAGGGATAGCTTCTACGAGCAGTACTTC. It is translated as CASRDSFYEQYF.

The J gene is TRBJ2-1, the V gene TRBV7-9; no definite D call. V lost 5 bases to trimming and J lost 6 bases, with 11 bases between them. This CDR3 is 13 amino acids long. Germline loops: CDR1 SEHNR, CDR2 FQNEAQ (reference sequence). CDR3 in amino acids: CASSSAPFNEQFF. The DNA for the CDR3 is TGTGCCAGCAGCAGCGCTCCCTTCAATGAGCAGTTCTTC.